This T cell receptor (beta chain) emerged from a study of shared clonotypes between healthy human individuals. Points from the study as a whole: The generation probabilities recorded for non-shared clonotypes fell below those of clonotypes shared by all four donors. Larger richness was generally estimated for naive than memory subsets. An expected dependence of interdonor clonotype sharing on sequencing depth was noted.

Trimming cost V 1 base and J 9 bases, with 10 bases left between them. CDR1 and CDR2 (germline): SGHTA, FQGNSA. This CDR3 has 14 residues. A remark on this clone: What it binds is not known.

Each sorted subset replicate got 200 ng genomic DNA, roughly 33,000 genomes. The table came from immunoSEQ multiplex PCR; TCRdb's copy has only in-frame clones and leaves some out. The data contain 2 million to 2.5 million clones, roughly 95% of them singletons. V and J are TRBV7-2 and TRBJ1-6; D might be TRBD1 (6 bases). This clonotype was sampled from a man between 18 and 35 years old in good health. The sequencing sample was made of naive CD4+ T cells sorted from blood. Documented subset: CD45RA+ positively selected. The CDR3 region is CASSLGVDSSPLHF. CDR3 DNA sequence: TGTGCCAGCAGCTTAGGGGTGGACAGTTCACCCCTCCACTTT.